This T cell receptor beta chain emerged from a study of post-analysis software for immune sequencing data. Whole-study results and caveats: Patients had higher frequencies than controls of about five TRBV segments, including TRBV5-6, TRBV5-1 and TRBV20-1.

Per the germline V gene, CDR1 is DFQATT and CDR2 is SNEGSKA (reference sequence). There are 17 residues in the CDR3. Trimming cost V 3 bases and J 1 base; bases outside gene matches: 12. Remarks on this clonotype: Antigen unknown.

Unique molecular identifiers tagged the TCR beta cDNA libraries. MiXCR, applied by TCRdb to the PCR reads, yields one record per CDR3 protein. This sample has 600,000 to 700,000 distinct CDR3 sequences; over 45% occur once, and the top ten carry 11%. The receptor was derived from a girl aged 2 to 9 with multiple sclerosis. The sequenced material came from blood. This chain links TRBV20-1 with TRBJ2-5; 9 nucleotides agree with TRBD1. The CDR3 nucleotides are TGCAGTGCTAGCGGTACCGGACAGGGGCGACTCCAAGAGACCCAGTACTTC. This gives the protein CSASGTGQGRLQETQYF.